These 21 T cell receptor beta chains came from one sample sequenced in a study of OX40 agonist ivuxolimab in advanced cancers. Libraries were prepared by immunoSEQ multiplex PCR; TCRdb keeps only in-frame clonotypes and omits some of them. Of nearly 25,000 clones listed, around 79% are singletons. Sequencing used CD4+ or CD8+ T cells sorted from blood, obtained in a trial of the OX40 agonist ivuxolimab. These receptors were taken from an adult with an advanced solid tumor such as melanoma, head and neck, liver or kidney cancer.

The chain has TRBV19 and TRBJ2-7; 7 bases map to TRBD2. CDR3 size: 16 residues. Germline loops: CDR1 LNHDA, CDR2 SQIVND (reference sequence). The J segment lost 5 bases and the V segment lost 3 bases, leaving 13 bases of the junction unmatched. In DNA form, the CDR3 reads TGTGCCAGTAGTATCGGGGGGATGACAGTGGTGAACGAGCAGTACTTC. Encoded protein: CASSIGGMTVVNEQYF.

This rearrangement joins TRBV11-3 to TRBJ2-5, with D possibly being TRBD1 (6 bases). Trimming took off 3 bases at V and 11 bases at J, with 16 bases between the two ends. The germline CDR1 and CDR2 sequences are SGHNT and YENEEA. This CDR3 comprises 13 residues. This CDR3 reads CASSFGQTEEQYF. The CDR3 coding sequence is TGTGCCAGCAGCTTCGGACAGACCGAAGAGCAGTACTTC.

The gene calls are TRBV7-9 and TRBJ2-7; 7 bases are shared with TRBD2. Germline CDR1 and CDR2: SEHNR and FQNEAQ (reference sequence). Trimming cost V 1 base and J 2 bases; bases outside gene matches: 2. CDR3 length equals 14 residues. The CDR3 nucleotides read TGTGCCAGCAGCTTAGTGCGGGAGCCCTACGAGCAGTACTTC. As protein: CASSLVREPYEQYF.

This clone was observed a few times. The chain is built from TRBV4-2 and TRBJ2-5; TRBD2 matches 9 bases. CDR3 length: 17 amino acids. The V gene's germline CDR1 is LGHNA and CDR2 YNFKEQ. Trimming removed 0 bases from V and 1 base from J; junction bases left unmatched: 6. CDR3 amino acids: CASSQDGPAGGQETQYF. In nucleotides, the CDR3 is TGTGCCAGCAGCCAAGATGGGCCAGCGGGAGGCCAAGAGACCCAGTACTTC.

J is TRBJ2-7 and V is TRBV7-6; D could derive from TRBD1 or TRBD2 (5 bases each). CDR3 length: 15 residues. CDR1 and CDR2 from the germline V gene are SGHVS and FNYEAQ. Trimming cost V 4 bases and J 2 bases, with 15 bases left between them. CDR3 in DNA: TGTGCCAGCAGCTCCCTCGGGACGGCCCCCTACGAGCAGTACTTC. It is translated as CASSSLGTAPYEQYF.

This rearrangement joins TRBV7-9 to TRBJ2-5, with TRBD1 matching 12 bases. The CDR3 extends over 17 amino acids. Germline assignment: CDR1 SEHNR and CDR2 FQNEAQ (reference sequence). The V and J ends lost 6 bases and 6 bases, in that order; junction bases with no gene match: 14. This CDR3 is CASSPRPGQGAVKTQYF. The CDR3 nucleotides are TGTGCCAGCAGTCCAAGACCGGGACAGGGGGCGGTAAAGACCCAGTACTTC. The variable domain in full, completed from reference TRBV7-9 and TRBJ2-5, reads DTGVSQNPRHKITKRGQNVTFRCDPISEHNRLYWYRQTLGQGPEFLTYFQNEAQLEKSRLLSDRFSAERPKGSFSTLEIQRTEQGDSAMYLCASSPRPGQGAVKTQYFGPGTRLLVL.

The chain combines TRBV6-4 with TRBJ1-1; D unresolved. Trimming stripped 7 bases from V and 4 bases from J, with 13 bases between. Germline V gene sequence: CDR1 MRHNA, CDR2 SNTAGT. This CDR3 has 13 amino acids. CDR3 region: CASKSTGSTEAFF. CDR3 coding DNA: TGTGCCAGCAAATCGACGGGGAGCACTGAAGCTTTCTTT.

The CDR3 spells CASEGTVEEKLFF. CDR3 DNA: TGTGCCAGTGAGGGGACAGTGGAGGAAAAACTGTTTTTT. The chain has TRBV6-1 and TRBJ1-4; the match to TRBD1 covers 7 bases. This CDR3 region has 13 residues. Losses at the gene ends were 9 bases for V and 8 bases for J; bases not matched to a gene: 9. Germline V lookup: CDR1 MNHNS, CDR2 SASEGT.

This clone was detected a few times. The V gene is TRBV7-2, the J gene TRBJ2-7; D might be TRBD1 (6 bases). V lost 3 bases, J lost 4 bases, and 10 bases lay in between. Germline CDR1 and CDR2: SGHTA and FQGNSA. The CDR3 runs 13 residues. The CDR3 is CASSFGGWYEQYF. The CDR3 region has the DNA TGTGCCAGCAGCTTTGGGGGCTGGTACGAGCAGTACTTC.

The V and J genes are TRBV11-3 and TRBJ1-6; TRBD1 matches at 8 bases. This CDR3 is built from 15 residues. With 6 bases clipped from V and 4 bases from J, the junction kept 5 bases outside the gene matches. Germline V gene data show CDR1 as SGHNT and CDR2 as YENEEA. CDR3 DNA: TGTGCCAGCAGGGGGACAGGCAGATATAATTCACCCCTCCACTTT. Translating it yields CASRGTGRYNSPLHF. Full variable domain (outside the CDR3, taken from reference TRBV11-3 and TRBJ1-6): EAGVVQSPRYKIIEKKQPVAFWCNPISGHNTLYWYLQNLGQGPELLIRYENEEAVDDSQLPKDRFSAERLKGVDSTLKIQPAELGDSAVYLCASRGTGRYNSPLHFGNGTRLTVT.

This clone was counted once. The V call is TRBV5-1, the J call TRBJ1-3; D is ambiguous. The CDR3 is 14 amino acids. Trimming cost V 0 bases and J 2 bases, with 6 bases left between them. CDR1 is SGHRS and CDR2 is YFSETQ in the germline V gene. CDR3 sequence: CASSLDKAGNTIYF. The DNA of the CDR3 is TGCGCCAGCAGCTTGGACAAAGCTGGAAACACCATATATTTT.

J is TRBJ2-7 and V is TRBV19; 9 bases map to TRBD1. In germline, CDR1 is LNHDA, CDR2 SQIVND (reference sequence). The CDR3 runs 14 residues. J lost 3 bases, V lost 5 bases, and 5 bases had no gene match. CDR3 DNA sequence: TGTGCCAGTAGTGCCGGGGACAGGGACTACGAGCAGTACTTC. Its translation is CASSAGDRDYEQYF.

The J gene is TRBJ2-3, the V gene TRBV5-1; D call uncertain. Between the trimmed V and J ends, which lost 1 base and 0 bases, there was a span of 6 bases. CDR3 length equals 14 residues. Per the germline V gene, CDR1 is SGHRS and CDR2 is YFSETQ. In nucleotides, the CDR3 is TGCGCCAGCAGCTTGAGTCGGAGCACAGATACGCAGTATTTT. Amino acid sequence: CASSLSRSTDTQYF.

The rearrangement links TRBV27 to TRBJ2-2, with D perhaps matching TRBD1 (7 bases). Germline loops: CDR1 MNHEY, CDR2 SMNVEV (reference sequence). This CDR3 is 15 amino acids long. Trimming cost V 4 bases and J 4 bases, with 13 bases left between them. CDR3 residues: CASSWRGLGTGELFF. The CDR3 DNA sequence: TGTGCCAGCAGTTGGAGGGGGCTTGGCACCGGGGAGCTGTTTTTT.

This clone occurred once. V and J are TRBV29-1 and TRBJ2-7; D is perhaps TRBD2 (5 bases). V lost 4 bases, J lost 12 bases, and 10 bases lay in between. Germline V gene data show CDR1 as SQVTM and CDR2 as ANQGSEA. The CDR3 spans 9 residues. CDR3 bases: TGCAGCGTTGCTGAGGGTCCGTACTTC. Encoded protein: CSVAEGPYF.

The chain has TRBV7-9 and TRBJ2-6; D may be TRBD1 (5 bases). The CDR3 loop spans 15 amino acids. Per germline, CDR1 SEHNR and CDR2 FQNEAQ (reference sequence). V dropped 5 bases and J dropped 2 bases, with 10 bases sitting between them. CDR3 DNA sequence: TGTGCCAGCAGCCATAGGGGCGCTGGGGCCAACGTCCTGACTTTC. The encoded protein is CASSHRGAGANVLTF. The full variable domain, with the rest looked up from reference TRBV7-9 and TRBJ2-6, is DTGVSQNPRHKITKRGQNVTFRCDPISEHNRLYWYRQTLGQGPEFLTYFQNEAQLEKSRLLSDRFSAERPKGSFSTLEIQRTEQGDSAMYLCASSHRGAGANVLTFGAGSRLTVL.

The chain has TRBV11-3 and TRBJ2-5; possibly TRBD1 or TRBD2 for D (5 bases each). The DNA end is more similar to TRBJ2-7, so the J call may be wrong. Looked up from germline, CDR1 is SGHNT and CDR2 is YENEEA. This CDR3 is 16 amino acids long. Written as DNA, the CDR3 is TGTGCCAGCAGCTTAGAGGCTGGGACGGGTACCTACGAGCAGTACTTC. It encodes CASSLEAGTGTYEQYF.

The chain combines TRBV6-5 with TRBJ2-7; tentative D call: TRBD1 (5 bases). The CDR3 consists of 14 residues. V was trimmed by 6 bases and J by 0 bases, leaving 12 bases between them. Germline V gene data show CDR1 as MNHEY and CDR2 as SVGAGI. In nucleotides, the CDR3 is TGTGCCAGCAGACCAGGGATCCTCTCCTACGAGCAGTACTTC. Its translation: CASRPGILSYEQYF.

This clone was detected only a few times. The V gene is TRBV11-2, the J gene TRBJ1-2, with TRBD1 matching 10 bases. V lost 5 bases to trimming and J lost 7 bases; unmatched junction nucleotides: 10. The CDR3 has 15 residues. Germline loops: CDR1 SGHAT, CDR2 FQNNGV. The CDR3, as DNA: TGTGCCAGCAGCGCGGACAGGGGGTTAGGGGGTGGCTACACCTTC. This encodes CASSADRGLGGGYTF.

This clone has a handful of counts. V is TRBV19 and J is TRBJ1-2; D gene unclear. V was pared by 9 bases and J by 6 bases, with 11 bases between. CDR1 is LNHDA and CDR2 is SQIVND in the germline V gene (reference sequence). This CDR3 region has 11 residues. The CDR3 sequence is CASLGPDGYTF. The DNA of the CDR3 is TGTGCCAGCCTAGGGCCCGATGGCTACACCTTC.

In its sample, this clone was seen a few times. Here the CDR3 reads CASSHPGLAGEDNEQFF. In DNA, the CDR3 is TGCGCCAGCAGCCACCCCGGACTAGCGGGGGAAGACAATGAGCAGTTCTTC. This sequence joins TRBV4-1 and TRBJ2-1; 13 bases match TRBD2. In germline, CDR1 is MGHRA, CDR2 YSYEKL. The CDR3 runs to 17 residues. Unmatched junction bases numbered 7, after V lost 3 bases and J lost 5 bases.